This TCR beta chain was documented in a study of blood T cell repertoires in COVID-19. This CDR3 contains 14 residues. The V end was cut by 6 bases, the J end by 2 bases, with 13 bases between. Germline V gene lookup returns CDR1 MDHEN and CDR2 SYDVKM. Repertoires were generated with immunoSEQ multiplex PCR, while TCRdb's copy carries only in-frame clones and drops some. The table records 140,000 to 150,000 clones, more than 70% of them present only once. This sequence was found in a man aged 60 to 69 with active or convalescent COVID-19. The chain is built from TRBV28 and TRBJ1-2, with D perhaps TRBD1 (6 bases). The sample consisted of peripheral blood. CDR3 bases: TGTGCCAGCAGAACTACAGGGTCGAACTATGGCTACACCTTC. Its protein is CASRTTGSNYGYTF.